The 10 T cell receptor beta chains reported below all come from one sample, sequenced in a study of T cell repertoires in cytomegalovirus infection. MiXCR, applied by TCRdb to the reads, yields one record per CDR3 protein. The table lists some 450,000 distinct CDR3 sequences, approximately 31% of them singletons. Sequences were obtained from PBMCs. Receptors originate from a human donor in good health (CMV status not recorded). Some clones in this sample may be carry-over from other donors' samples.

The chain carries TRBV28 and TRBJ2-2; D possibly corresponds to TRBD1 (7 bases). V was pared by 8 bases and J by 6 bases, with 13 bases between. This CDR3 has 13 amino acids. Germline CDR1 and CDR2: MDHEN and SYDVKM. In DNA form, the CDR3 reads TGTGCCAGCCAGGGGGGCCTAGCCGGGGAGCTGTTTTTT. Protein sequence: CASQGGLAGELFF.

This clonotype was observed once. CDR3 sequence reads: CSAGDRGLELFF. CDR3 nucleotides: TGCAGTGCTGGTGACAGGGGGTTGGAGCTGTTTTTT. The chain employs TRBV20-1 and TRBJ2-2, with TRBD1 matching over 9 bases. Germline CDR1 is DFQATT and CDR2 is SNEGSKA (reference sequence). With 5 bases clipped from V and 10 bases from J, the junction kept 5 bases outside the gene matches. The CDR3 length is 12 residues.

Points on this clonotype: The final CDR3 position lacks the conserved phenylalanine or tryptophan, pointing to a likely read error. The J gene is TRBJ1-3, the V gene TRBV6-8; D is uncertain. V gave up 5 bases and J gave up 2 bases, with 13 bases separating them. This CDR3 region has 15 residues. Germline CDR1 is MNHGY and CDR2 is SAAAGT. CDR3 residues: CASSVIGGPGNTIYL. CDR3 bases: TGTGCCAGCAGTGTTATCGGAGGTCCTGGAAACACCATATATTTG.

The chain combines TRBV12-3 or TRBV12-4 with TRBJ2-5; D unresolved. The CDR3 has 15 amino acids. Trimming cost V 5 bases and J 4 bases, with 17 bases left between them. The CDR3: CASSLQTWAAETQYF. The CDR3 coding sequence is TGTGCCAGCAGTCTCCAGACATGGGCGGCAGAGACCCAGTACTTC.

J is TRBJ1-5 and V is TRBV28, with D possibly being TRBD1 (5 bases). The CDR3 is 12 amino acids. Germline loops: CDR1 MDHEN, CDR2 SYDVKM. The V end was cut by 9 bases, the J end by 5 bases, with 11 bases between. The CDR3 coding sequence is TGTGCCAGTCACGACAGAGATCAGCCCCAGCATTTT. It encodes CASHDRDQPQHF.

In this sample, this clonotype turned up many times. The gene calls are TRBV6-5 and TRBJ1-1; possible D gene TRBD1, 5 bases. Trimming shortened V by 5 bases and J by 1 base, and 8 bases separated the two germline ends. Germline V gene lookup returns CDR1 MNHEY and CDR2 SVGAGI. The CDR3 sequence is 13 residues long. The CDR3 region has the DNA TGTGCCAGCAGTAGAGGACAGAACACTGAAGCTTTCTTT. Translating it yields CASSRGQNTEAFF.

The gene calls are TRBV7-9 and TRBJ2-3; weak D call: TRBD2 (6 bases). Trimming cost V 3 bases and J 2 bases, with 12 bases left between them. Looked up from germline, CDR1 is SEHNR and CDR2 is FQNEAQ (reference sequence). The CDR3 runs to 15 residues. The CDR3 is CASSFSSDSTDTQYF. CDR3 coding DNA: TGTGCCAGCAGCTTTTCTAGCGATTCCACAGATACGCAGTATTTT. Variable domain in full (rest from reference TRBV7-9 and TRBJ2-3): DTGVSQNPRHKITKRGQNVTFRCDPISEHNRLYWYRQTLGQGPEFLTYFQNEAQLEKSRLLSDRFSAERPKGSFSTLEIQRTEQGDSAMYLCASSFSSDSTDTQYFGPGTRLTVL.

The chain uses TRBV2 and TRBJ1-5; 10 nucleotides line up with TRBD1. This CDR3 is 15 amino acids long. Germline loops: CDR1 SNHLY, CDR2 FYNNEI. The V segment lost 4 bases and the J segment 1 base; nucleotides outside the gene matches: 1. The CDR3: CASSAGQGSNQPQHF. The CDR3 region has the DNA TGTGCCAGCAGTGCGGGACAGGGGAGCAATCAGCCCCAGCATTTT.

As regards this clonotype: This is likely a read error, given that the CDR3 carries no conserved phenylalanine or tryptophan at its end. V gene TRBV10-3 combines with J gene TRBJ1-2, with a possible D match to TRBD1 (6 bases). Between the trimmed V and J ends, which lost 0 bases and 4 bases, there was a span of 12 bases. The V gene's germline CDR1 is ENHRY and CDR2 SYGVKD. This CDR3 is built from 15 residues. CDR3 DNA: TGTGCCATCAGTGAGTCAGGGGGGCAGTTCTATGGCTACACCTTA. This codes for CAISESGGQFYGYTL.

This rearrangement joins TRBV29-1 to TRBJ2-1; D call uncertain. The J call may be incorrect, as the DNA end agrees better with TRBJ2-7. This CDR3 spans 10 amino acids. Germline values: CDR1 SQVTM, CDR2 ANQGSEA. The DNA for the CDR3 is TGCAGCGTCTATTACAATGAGCAGTACTTC. Translating gives CSVYYNEQYF.